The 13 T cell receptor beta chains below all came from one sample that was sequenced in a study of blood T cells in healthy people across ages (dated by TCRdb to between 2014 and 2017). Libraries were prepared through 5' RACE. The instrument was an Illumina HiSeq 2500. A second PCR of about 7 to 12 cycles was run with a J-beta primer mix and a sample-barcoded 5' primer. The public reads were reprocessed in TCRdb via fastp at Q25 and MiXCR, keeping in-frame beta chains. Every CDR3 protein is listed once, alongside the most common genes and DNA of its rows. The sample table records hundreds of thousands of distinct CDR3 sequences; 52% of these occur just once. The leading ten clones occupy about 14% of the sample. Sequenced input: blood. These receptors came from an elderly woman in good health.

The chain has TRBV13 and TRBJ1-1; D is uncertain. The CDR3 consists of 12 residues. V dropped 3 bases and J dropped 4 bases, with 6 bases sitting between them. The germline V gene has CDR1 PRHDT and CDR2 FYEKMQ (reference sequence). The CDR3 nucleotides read TGTGCCAGCAGCTTCGTTCGCACTGAAGCTTTCTTT. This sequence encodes CASSFVRTEAFF.

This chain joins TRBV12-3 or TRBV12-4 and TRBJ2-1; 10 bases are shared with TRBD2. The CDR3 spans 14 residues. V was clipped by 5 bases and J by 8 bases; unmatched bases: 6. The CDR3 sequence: CASSATSGMHEQFF. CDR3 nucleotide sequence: TGTGCCAGCAGTGCTACTAGCGGGATGCATGAGCAGTTCTTC.

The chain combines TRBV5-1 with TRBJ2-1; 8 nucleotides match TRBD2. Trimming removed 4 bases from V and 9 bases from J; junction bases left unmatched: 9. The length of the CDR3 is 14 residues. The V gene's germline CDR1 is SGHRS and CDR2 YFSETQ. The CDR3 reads CASSVERGGTEQFF. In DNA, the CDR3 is TGCGCCAGCAGCGTGGAACGGGGGGGAACTGAGCAGTTCTTC.

The CDR3 here is CASSYRTSGGPHYEQYF. The CDR3 bases are TGTGCCAGCAGTTACCGGACTAGCGGGGGACCTCACTACGAGCAGTACTTC. V gene TRBV7-9 combines with J gene TRBJ2-5; TRBD2 matches at 13 bases. With the DNA end fitting TRBJ2-7 better, the J assignment may be wrong. CDR1 and CDR2 from the germline V gene are SEHNR and FQNEAQ (reference sequence). CDR3 length: 17 amino acids.

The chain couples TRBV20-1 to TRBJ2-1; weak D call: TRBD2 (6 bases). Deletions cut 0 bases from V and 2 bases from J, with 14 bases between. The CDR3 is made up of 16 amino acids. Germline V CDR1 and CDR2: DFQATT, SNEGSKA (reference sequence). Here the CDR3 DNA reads TGCAGTGCTAGAGATCTGTCGGGACTTACCTACAATGAGCAGTTCTTC. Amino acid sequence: CSARDLSGLTYNEQFF.

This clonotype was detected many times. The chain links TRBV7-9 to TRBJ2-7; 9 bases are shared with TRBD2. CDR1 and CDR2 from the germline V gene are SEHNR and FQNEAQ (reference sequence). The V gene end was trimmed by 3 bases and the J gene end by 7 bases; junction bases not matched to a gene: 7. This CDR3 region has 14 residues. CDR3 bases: TGTGCCAGCAGCTTTCCCATTCTAGCGGGAGAGCAGTACTTC. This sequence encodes CASSFPILAGEQYF.

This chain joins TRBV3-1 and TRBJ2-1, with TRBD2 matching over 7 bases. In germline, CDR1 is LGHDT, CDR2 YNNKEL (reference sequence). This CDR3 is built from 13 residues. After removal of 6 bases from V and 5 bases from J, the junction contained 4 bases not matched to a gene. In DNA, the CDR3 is TGTGCCAGCAGTCCGACTAGCCACAATGAGCAGTTCTTC. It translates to CASSPTSHNEQFF.

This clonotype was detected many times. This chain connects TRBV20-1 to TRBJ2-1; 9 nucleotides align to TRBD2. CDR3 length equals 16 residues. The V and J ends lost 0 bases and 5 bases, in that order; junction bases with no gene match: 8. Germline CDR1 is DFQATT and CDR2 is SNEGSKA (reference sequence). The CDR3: CSARDARLAAHNEQFF. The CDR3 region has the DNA TGCAGTGCTAGAGATGCCCGACTAGCGGCCCACAATGAGCAGTTCTTC.

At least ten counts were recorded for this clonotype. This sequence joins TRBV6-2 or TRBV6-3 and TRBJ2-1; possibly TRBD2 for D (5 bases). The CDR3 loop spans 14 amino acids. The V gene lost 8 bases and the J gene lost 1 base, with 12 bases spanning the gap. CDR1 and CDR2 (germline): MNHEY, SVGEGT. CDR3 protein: CASLRRNSYNEQFF. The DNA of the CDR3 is TGTGCCAGCCTACGGAGGAATTCCTACAATGAGCAGTTCTTC.

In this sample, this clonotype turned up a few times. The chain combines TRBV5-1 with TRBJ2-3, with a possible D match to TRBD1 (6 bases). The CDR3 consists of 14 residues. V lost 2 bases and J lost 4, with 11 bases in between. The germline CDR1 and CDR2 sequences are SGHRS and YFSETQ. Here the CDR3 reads CASSFLQGADTQYF. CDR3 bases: TGCGCCAGCAGCTTTTTACAGGGCGCAGATACGCAGTATTTT.

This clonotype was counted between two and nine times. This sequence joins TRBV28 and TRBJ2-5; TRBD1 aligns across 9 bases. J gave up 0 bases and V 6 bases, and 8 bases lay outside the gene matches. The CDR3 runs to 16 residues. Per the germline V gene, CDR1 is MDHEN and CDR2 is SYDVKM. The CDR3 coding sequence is TGTGCCAGCAGGGGACAGGGTCGGCTCTACCAAGAGACCCAGTACTTC. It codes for CASRGQGRLYQETQYF.

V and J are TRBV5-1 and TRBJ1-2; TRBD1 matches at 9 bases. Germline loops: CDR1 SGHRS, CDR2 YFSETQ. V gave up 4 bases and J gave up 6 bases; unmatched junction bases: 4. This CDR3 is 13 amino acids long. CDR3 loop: CASSPTGGDGYTF. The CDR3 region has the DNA TGCGCCAGCAGCCCAACAGGGGGCGATGGCTACACCTTC.

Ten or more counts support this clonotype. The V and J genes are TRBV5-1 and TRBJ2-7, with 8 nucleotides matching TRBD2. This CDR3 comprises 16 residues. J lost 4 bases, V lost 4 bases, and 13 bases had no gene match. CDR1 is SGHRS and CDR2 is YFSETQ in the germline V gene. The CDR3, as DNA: TGCGCCAGCAGCATTGGTGCGGGAGGCCTCGTATACGAGCAGTACTTC. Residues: CASSIGAGGLVYEQYF.